The 22 T cell receptor beta chains reported below all come from one sample, sequenced in a study of blood T cell repertoires in COVID-19. Only in-frame clones appear in the TCRdb table, and some are missing; sequencing was by immunoSEQ multiplex PCR. In the table there are 95,000 to 110,000 clones, roughly 87% of which are singletons. Sequencing was done on a sample of peripheral blood. Source of these receptors: a woman older than 75 in a cohort sampled during active COVID-19.

J is TRBJ2-3 and V is TRBV5-1; 7 bases are a match to TRBD2. V was pared by 2 bases and J by 0 bases, with 6 bases of the junction left unmatched. This CDR3 spans 16 amino acids. Germline V CDR1 and CDR2: SGHRS, YFSETQ. CDR3 DNA sequence: TGCGCCAGCAGCTTAAGAAGCGGGACGAGCACAGATACGCAGTATTTT. It encodes CASSLRSGTSTDTQYF.

The V and J genes are TRBV6-4 and TRBJ2-1, with 8 nucleotides matching TRBD2. V was clipped by 5 bases and J by 7 bases; unmatched bases: 13. The germline V gene has CDR1 MRHNA and CDR2 SNTAGT. The CDR3 is 16 amino acids. The CDR3 nucleotides are TGTGCCAGCAGTCTCGAGGGGACTAGTGTGTTTAATGAGCAGTTCTTC. Amino acids: CASSLEGTSVFNEQFF.

The rearrangement links TRBV15 to TRBJ2-3, with D possibly TRBD2 on 5 matching bases. V lost 8 bases and J lost 3, with 9 bases in between. CDR1 and CDR2 (germline): LNHNV, YYDKDF (reference sequence). The length of the CDR3 is 12 residues. CDR3 amino acids: CATGIATDTQYF. The CDR3, as DNA: TGTGCCACCGGCATAGCGACAGATACGCAGTATTTT.

As DNA, the CDR3 is TGTGCCAGCAGAACCGGGACAGGCCATCTGAACACTGAAGCTTTCTTT. Amino acid sequence: CASRTGTGHLNTEAFF. The V call is TRBV7-3, the J call TRBJ1-1; TRBD1 matches at 8 bases. CDR3 length equals 16 residues. V dropped 6 bases and J dropped 0; count of bases not matched to a gene: 9. CDR1 is SGHTA, CDR2 FQGTGA, per germline.

The V call is TRBV5-1, the J call TRBJ1-3; D is possibly TRBD1 (5 bases). CDR3 length: 14 residues. V was shortened by 4 bases and J by 2 bases, with 10 bases between the two germline ends. Germline V gene sequence: CDR1 SGHRS, CDR2 YFSETQ. CDR3 in DNA: TGCGCCAGCAGCAGCGGGACCCCTGGAAACACCATATATTTT. Protein: CASSSGTPGNTIYF. The variable domain in full, completed from reference TRBV5-1 and TRBJ1-3, reads KAGVTQTPRYLIKTRGQQVTLSCSPISGHRSVSWYQQTPGQGLQFLFEYFSETQRNKGNFPGRFSGRQFSNSRSEMNVSTLELGDSALYLCASSSGTPGNTIYFGEGSWLTVV.

A single count supports this clone. CDR3: CASSHIGQGSYEQYF. DNA of the CDR3: TGTGCCAGCAGCCATATCGGACAGGGGTCCTACGAGCAGTACTTC. The V and J genes are TRBV3-1 (or the pseudogene TRBV3-2) and TRBJ2-7, with 9 bases matching TRBD1. V lost 3 bases to trimming and J lost 1 base; unmatched junction nucleotides: 4. This CDR3 is 15 amino acids long. CDR1 is LGHDT, CDR2 YNNKEL, per germline (reference sequence).

The J gene is TRBJ1-1, the V gene TRBV6-6; D not certain. Trimming cost V 2 bases and J 5 bases, with 9 bases left between them. Germline V CDR1 and CDR2: MNHNY, SVGAGI (reference sequence). The CDR3 runs 13 residues. The CDR3 sequence is CASSYPTQTEAFF. CDR3 DNA: TGTGCCAGCAGTTACCCAACACAGACTGAAGCTTTCTTT.

The genes are TRBV2 and TRBJ2-1, with 10 bases lining up with TRBD2. Trimming took 5 bases from V and 4 from J; bases not matched to a gene: 2. This CDR3 has 14 amino acids. Germline CDR1 SNHLY, CDR2 FYNNEI. CDR3: CASSSGGEYNEQFF. In DNA, the CDR3 is TGTGCCAGCAGTAGCGGGGGGGAGTACAATGAGCAGTTCTTC. The full variable domain, completed using reference TRBV2 and TRBJ2-1, is EPEVTQTPSHQVTQMGQEVILRCVPISNHLYFYWYRQILGQKVEFLVSFYNNEISEKSEIFDDQFSVERPDGSNFTLKIRSTKLEDSAMYFCASSSGGEYNEQFFGPGTRLTVL.

This chain links TRBV13 with TRBJ2-3; 11 positions match TRBD2. V trimming: 4 bases; J trimming: 0 bases; junction bases outside the gene matches: 3. CDR3 size: 16 residues. Germline loops: CDR1 PRHDT, CDR2 FYEKMQ (reference sequence). The CDR3 DNA follows: TGTGCCAGCAGCTATAGGACTAGCGGGAGCACAGATACGCAGTATTTT. Amino acids: CASSYRTSGSTDTQYF.

The V gene is TRBV7-2, the J gene TRBJ2-1, with 13 bases that match TRBD2. There are 19 residues in the CDR3. Trimming took 4 bases from V and 3 from J; bases not matched to a gene: 12. CDR1 is SGHTA and CDR2 is FQGNSA in the germline V gene. In DNA form, the CDR3 reads TGTGCCAGCAGCTCGCAGAGGAGACTAGCGGGGGGCCACTACAATGAGCAGTTCTTC. Translation gives CASSSQRRLAGGHYNEQFF.

This chain connects TRBV19 to TRBJ2-1; tentatively, D is TRBD2 (5 bases). The length of the CDR3 is 17 residues. Germline CDR1 and CDR2: LNHDA and SQIVND (reference sequence). V dropped 0 bases and J dropped 9 bases, with 21 bases sitting between them. CDR3 coding DNA: TGTGCCAGTAGTATAGATATCTCGGGATTTCGGGGTAGTGAGCAGTTCTTC. This gives the protein CASSIDISGFRGSEQFF.

V and J are TRBV15 and TRBJ1-5; D is ambiguous. The CDR3 covers 12 residues. Germline CDR1 is LNHNV and CDR2 is YYDKDF (reference sequence). The germline V and J ends were trimmed by 1 base and 6 bases, with 4 bases remaining between them. The CDR3 region is CATSRVGQPQHF. CDR3 nucleotide sequence: TGTGCCACCAGCAGAGTCGGTCAGCCCCAGCATTTT. The variable domain in full, completed from reference TRBV15 and TRBJ1-5, reads DAMVIQNPRYQVTQFGKPVTLSCSQTLNHNVMYWYQQKSSQAPKLLFHYYDKDFNNEADTPDNFQSRRPNTSFCFLDIRSPGLGDTAMYLCATSRVGQPQHFGDGTRLSIL.

This chain connects TRBV27 to TRBJ1-1, with TRBD1 as a possible D gene (5 bases). V was cut by 0 bases and J by 6 bases, with 8 bases left in between. CDR3 length equals 13 residues. Germline CDR1 is MNHEY and CDR2 is SMNVEV (reference sequence). DNA for the CDR3: TGTGCCAGCAGTTTATCAGGGGCGGCTGAAGCTTTCTTT. Translation: CASSLSGAAEAFF.

The rearrangement links TRBV5-8 to TRBJ1-1, with a weak D call TRBD1 (5 bases). V was cut by 0 bases and J by 3 bases, with 12 bases left in between. The germline gives CDR1 SGHTS, CDR2 YDEGEE. CDR3 length equals 15 residues. The CDR3 DNA is TGTGCCAGCAGCTTGGGGTGGGGCCGGTACACTGAAGCTTTCTTT. It specifies CASSLGWGRYTEAFF.

The rearrangement uses TRBV29-1 and TRBJ1-2, with D hard to call. V was trimmed by 0 bases and J by 0 bases, leaving 17 bases between them. CDR1 is SQVTM and CDR2 is ANQGSEA in the germline V gene. CDR3 length: 17 amino acids. CDR3 sequence reads: CSVEDVGSLRANYGYTF. CDR3 DNA: TGCAGCGTTGAAGATGTGGGCAGCCTCCGAGCTAACTATGGCTACACCTTC. Full variable domain (missing parts from reference TRBV29-1 and TRBJ1-2): SAVISQKPSRDICQRGTSLTIQCQVDSQVTMMFWYRQQPGQSLTLIATANQGSEATYESGFVIDKFPISRPNLTFSTLTVSNMSPEDSSIYLCSVEDVGSLRANYGYTFGSGTRLTVV.

CDR3: CASSPRTSGSTDTQYF. The CDR3 DNA reads TGTGCCAGCAGCCCGAGGACTAGCGGGAGCACAGATACGCAGTATTTT. The chain has TRBV5-4 and TRBJ2-3; 11 bases align to TRBD2. This CDR3 is built from 16 residues. V dropped 4 bases and J dropped 0; count of bases not matched to a gene: 4. The germline V gene has CDR1 SGHNT and CDR2 YYREEE (reference sequence).

The rearrangement uses TRBV2 and TRBJ1-6; D ambiguous. CDR1 is SNHLY and CDR2 is FYNNEI in the germline V gene. V was trimmed by 7 bases and J by 5 bases, leaving 15 bases between them. This CDR3 region has 15 residues. The CDR3, as DNA: TGTGCCAGCACCCTTTTCGGAGAGGATAATTCACCCCTCCACTTT. Amino acids: CASTLFGEDNSPLHF.

This clone was seen a single time. V is TRBV3-1 (or the pseudogene TRBV3-2) and J is TRBJ1-5; the D gene is possibly TRBD1 (5 bases). Per the germline V gene, CDR1 is LGHDT and CDR2 is YNNKEL (reference sequence). The CDR3 runs 13 residues. Trimming left V 0 bases short and J 6 bases short, with 6 bases between. In DNA form, the CDR3 reads TGTGCCAGCAGCCAAGACAGGGCTCAGCCCCAGCATTTT. Protein sequence: CASSQDRAQPQHF.

The gene calls are TRBV3-1 (or the pseudogene TRBV3-2) and TRBJ2-1; the match to TRBD2 covers 7 bases. The trim removed 1 base at V and 7 bases at J, leaving 10 bases unmatched. CDR1 LGHDT and CDR2 YNNKEL come from the germline V gene (reference sequence). The CDR3 loop spans 16 amino acids. For the CDR3, the DNA is TGTGCCAGCAGCCAAGGGACTAGAGGAGGCTCAAATGAGCAGTTCTTC. Its protein product is CASSQGTRGGSNEQFF.

This rearrangement joins TRBV2 to TRBJ2-5; D is unclear. Germline lookup yields CDR1 SNHLY and CDR2 FYNNEI. The V end lost 5 bases, the J end lost 4 bases, and 14 bases lay between the germline ends. This CDR3 has 14 residues. CDR3 sequence: CASSLSRNGETQYF. CDR3 DNA sequence: TGTGCCAGCAGTTTGTCTCGCAACGGAGAGACCCAGTACTTC.

The chain couples TRBV5-1 to TRBJ2-7; D is unclear. In germline, CDR1 is SGHRS, CDR2 YFSETQ. This CDR3 contains 15 residues. V was trimmed by 7 bases and J by 1 base, leaving 18 bases between them. The CDR3 is CASRLSGGTSYEQYF. In DNA form, the CDR3 reads TGCGCCAGCCGTCTTTCGGGTGGAACGTCCTACGAGCAGTACTTC.

The V and J genes are TRBV21-1 and TRBJ2-1; the table's D gene call, TRBD2, was not cross checked with the DNA. TRBV21-1 is reported as a pseudogene. The CDR3 is 15 residues long. The CDR3 DNA sequence: TGTGCCAGCAGCAGACTAGCGGGGGGGGTCTATGAGCAGTTCTTC. Its translation: CASSRLAGGVYEQFF.